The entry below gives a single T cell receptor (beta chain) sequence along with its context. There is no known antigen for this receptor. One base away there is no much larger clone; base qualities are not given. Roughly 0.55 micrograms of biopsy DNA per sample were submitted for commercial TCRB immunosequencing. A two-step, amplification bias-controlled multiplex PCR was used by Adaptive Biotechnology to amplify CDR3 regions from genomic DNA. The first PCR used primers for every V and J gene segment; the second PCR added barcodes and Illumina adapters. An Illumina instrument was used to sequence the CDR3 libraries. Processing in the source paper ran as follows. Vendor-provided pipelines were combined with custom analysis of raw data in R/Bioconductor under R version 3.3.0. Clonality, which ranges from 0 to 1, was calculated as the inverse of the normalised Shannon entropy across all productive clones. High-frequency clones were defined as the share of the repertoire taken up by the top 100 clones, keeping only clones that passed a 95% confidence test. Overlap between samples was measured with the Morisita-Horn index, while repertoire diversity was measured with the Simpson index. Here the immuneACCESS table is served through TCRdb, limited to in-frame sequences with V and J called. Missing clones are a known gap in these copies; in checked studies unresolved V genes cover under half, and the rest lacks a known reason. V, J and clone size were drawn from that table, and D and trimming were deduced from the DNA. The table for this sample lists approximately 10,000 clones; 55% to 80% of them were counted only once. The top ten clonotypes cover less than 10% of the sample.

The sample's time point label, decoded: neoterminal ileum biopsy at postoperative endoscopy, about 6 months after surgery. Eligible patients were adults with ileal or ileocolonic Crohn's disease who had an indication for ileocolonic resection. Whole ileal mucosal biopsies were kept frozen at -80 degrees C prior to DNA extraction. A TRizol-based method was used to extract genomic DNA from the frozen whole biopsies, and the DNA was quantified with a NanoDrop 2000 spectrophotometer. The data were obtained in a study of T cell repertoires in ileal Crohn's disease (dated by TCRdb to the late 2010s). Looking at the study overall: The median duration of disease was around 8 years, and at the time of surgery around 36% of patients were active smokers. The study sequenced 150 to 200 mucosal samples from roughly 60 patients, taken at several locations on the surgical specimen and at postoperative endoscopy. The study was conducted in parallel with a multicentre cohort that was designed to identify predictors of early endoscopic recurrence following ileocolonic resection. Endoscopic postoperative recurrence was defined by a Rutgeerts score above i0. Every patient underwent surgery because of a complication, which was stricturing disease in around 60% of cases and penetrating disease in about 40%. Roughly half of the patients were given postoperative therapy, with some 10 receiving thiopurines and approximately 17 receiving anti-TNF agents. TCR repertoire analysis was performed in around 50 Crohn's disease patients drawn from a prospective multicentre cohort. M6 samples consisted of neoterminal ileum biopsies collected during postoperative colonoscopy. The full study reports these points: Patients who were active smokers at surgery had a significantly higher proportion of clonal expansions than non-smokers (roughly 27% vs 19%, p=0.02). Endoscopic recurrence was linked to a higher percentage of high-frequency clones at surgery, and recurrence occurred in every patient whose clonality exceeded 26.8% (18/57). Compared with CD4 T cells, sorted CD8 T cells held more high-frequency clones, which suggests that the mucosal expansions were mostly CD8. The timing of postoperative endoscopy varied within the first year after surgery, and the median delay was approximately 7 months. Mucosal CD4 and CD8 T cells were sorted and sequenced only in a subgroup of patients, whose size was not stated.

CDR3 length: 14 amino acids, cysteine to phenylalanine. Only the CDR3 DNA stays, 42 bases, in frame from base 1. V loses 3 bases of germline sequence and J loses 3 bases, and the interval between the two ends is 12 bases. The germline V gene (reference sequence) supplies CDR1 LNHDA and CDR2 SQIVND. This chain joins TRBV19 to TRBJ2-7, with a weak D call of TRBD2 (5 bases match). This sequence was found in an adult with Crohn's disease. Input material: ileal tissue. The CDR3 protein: CASSISGSGYEQYF. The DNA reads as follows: TGTGCCAGTAGTATTTCGGGGAGCGGCTACGAGCAGTACTTC.